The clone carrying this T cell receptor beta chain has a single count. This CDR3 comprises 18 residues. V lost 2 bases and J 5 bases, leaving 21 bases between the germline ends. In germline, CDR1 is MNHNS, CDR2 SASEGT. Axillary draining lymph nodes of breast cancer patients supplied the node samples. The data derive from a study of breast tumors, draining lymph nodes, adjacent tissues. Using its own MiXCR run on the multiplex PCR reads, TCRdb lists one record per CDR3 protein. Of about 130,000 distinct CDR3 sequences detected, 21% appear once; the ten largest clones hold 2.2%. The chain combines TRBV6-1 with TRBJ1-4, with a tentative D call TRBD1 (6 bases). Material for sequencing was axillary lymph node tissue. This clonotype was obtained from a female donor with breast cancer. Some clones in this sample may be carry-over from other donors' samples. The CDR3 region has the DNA TGTGCCAGCAGTGAAAAGGCGAGGGGGTCCACTTTAAATGAAAAACTGTTTTTT. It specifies CASSEKARGSTLNEKLFF.